The source of this T cell receptor beta chain is a study of blood T cell repertoires in COVID-19. Sequenced by immunoSEQ multiplex PCR; TCRdb stores in-frame clones only, minus some. The profile shows 220,000 or so clones, 65% to 85% of them singletons. The CDR3 covers 16 residues. Germline V CDR1 and CDR2: KGHDR, SFDVKD. Trimming removed 7 bases at V and 0 bases at J, with 14 bases between. This TCR derives from a woman in her sixties with acute or convalescent COVID-19. The rearrangement uses TRBV24-1 and TRBJ2-2, with D possibly being TRBD2 (6 bases). The material sequenced was peripheral blood. CDR3 in amino acids: CATSKGRLTNTGELFF. The CDR3, as DNA: TGTGCCACCAGCAAGGGGAGGCTAACGAACACCGGGGAGCTGTTTTTT.